The clone carrying this T cell receptor beta chain was seen at least ten times. The authors built TCR beta libraries using iRepertoire HTBI primers and Arm-PCR of CDR3 regions. TCRdb independently ran MiXCR on the multiplex PCR reads; one entry per CDR3 protein. The sample has roughly 250,000 distinct CDR3 sequences, about 17% seen once. The time point was: newly diagnosed GD, antithyroid drugs for less than 3 months. RNA extracted from PBMCs served as the sequencing template. The source of the sample is a study of regulatory T cells in long-lasting Graves disease. The germline CDR1 and CDR2 sequences are SGHTA and FQGNSA. The V and J ends lost 5 bases and 0 bases respectively, with 12 bases between them. The CDR3 is made up of 15 amino acids. Another study also made use of these data, one on T cells in Graves' hyperthyroidism and ophthalmopathy.

This specimen was peripheral blood mononuclear cells (PBMCs), taken at new diagnosis, from a patient treated with antithyroid drugs. The chain uses TRBV7-2 and TRBJ2-3; D gene ambiguous. The TCR comes from a woman between 25 and 40 years old with Graves disease. CDR3 nucleotide sequence: TGTGCCAGCAGCCCCATGGCGGCTAGCACAGATACGCAGTATTTT. Its translation is CASSPMAASTDTQYF.